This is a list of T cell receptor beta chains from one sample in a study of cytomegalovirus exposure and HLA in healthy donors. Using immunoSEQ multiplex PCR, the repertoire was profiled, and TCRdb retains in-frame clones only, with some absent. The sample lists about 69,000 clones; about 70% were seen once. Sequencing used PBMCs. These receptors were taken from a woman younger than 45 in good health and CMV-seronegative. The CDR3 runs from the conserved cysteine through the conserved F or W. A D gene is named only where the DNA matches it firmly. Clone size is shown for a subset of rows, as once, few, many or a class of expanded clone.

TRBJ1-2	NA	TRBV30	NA	TGTGCCTGGAGTGGGCGTGGGGGCAGGGTTTATGGCTACACCTTC	CAWSGRGGRVYGYTF
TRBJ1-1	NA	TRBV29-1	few	TGCAGCGTTGTCCCTGCTGAAGCTTTCTTT	CSVVPAEAFF
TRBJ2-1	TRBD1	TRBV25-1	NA	TGTGCCAGCAGCTTTGGGACAGCCCGAAATGAGCAGTTCTTC	CASSFGTARNEQFF
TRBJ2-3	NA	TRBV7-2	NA	TGTGCCAGCAGCCGGTCACGCCCTCAGGGAGGTACGCAGTATTTT	CASSRSRPQGGTQYF
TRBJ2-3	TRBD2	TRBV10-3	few	TGTGCCATCAGTGACCTAGCGGGCCCTGGGACGCAGTATTTT	CAISDLAGPGTQYF
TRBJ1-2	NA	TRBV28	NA	TGTGCCAGCAGTTTCCGACTAAACAGAGGTGGCTACACCTTC	CASSFRLNRGGYTF
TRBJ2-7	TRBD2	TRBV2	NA	TGTGCCAGCAGTGAAGCGGGGGGGAAGCAGTACTTC	CASSEAGGKQYF
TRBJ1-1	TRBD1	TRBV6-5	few	TGTGCCAGCAGTCGACAGGGCGGCGAAGCTTTCTTT	CASSRQGGEAFF
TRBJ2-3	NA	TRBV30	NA	TGTGCCCGGGGACTCCCCACAGATACGCAGTATTTT	CARGLPTDTQYF
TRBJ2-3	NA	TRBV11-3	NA	TGTGCCAGCAGCCTAGGACATAGCACAGATACGCAGTATTTT	CASSLGHSTDTQYF
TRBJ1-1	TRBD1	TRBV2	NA	TGTGCCAGCACCCAGGGGACAGTATACACTGAAGCTTTCTTT	CASTQGTVYTEAFF
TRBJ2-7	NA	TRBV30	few	TGTGCCTGGAGCGACACCAACTACGAGCAGTACTTC	CAWSDTNYEQYF
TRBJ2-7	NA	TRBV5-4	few	TGTGCCAGCAGCTTGAACTGGAGCAACGAGCAGTACTTC	CASSLNWSNEQYF
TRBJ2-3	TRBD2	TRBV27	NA	TGTGCCAGCAGCATGATCGGGGGGGGTACAGATACGCAGTATTTT	CASSMIGGGTDTQYF
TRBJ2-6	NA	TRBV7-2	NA	TGTGCCAGCAGAAAGGGGGGGCCGGGGGCCAACGTCCTGACTTTC	CASRKGGPGANVLTF
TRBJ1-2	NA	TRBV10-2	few	TGCGCCAGCAGTGAGGGCCCGGGAGGGAACTATGGCTACACCTTC	CASSEGPGGNYGYTF
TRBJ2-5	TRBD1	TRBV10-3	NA	TGTGCCATCAGTGATGGAAGAGGGGGCACGGAGACCCAGTACTTC	CAISDGRGGTETQYF
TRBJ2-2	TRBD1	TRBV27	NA	TGTGCCAGCAGTTTATGGACAGGGAGCACCGGGGAGCTGTTTTTT	CASSLWTGSTGELFF
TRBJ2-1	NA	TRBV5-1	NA	TGCGCCAGCAGCTTGGATGTCGACGGCGGTTACAATGAGCAGTTCTTC	CASSLDVDGGYNEQFF
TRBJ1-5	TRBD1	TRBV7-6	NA	TGTGCCAGCAGCTTAGGGACAGGGGGCGCGAATCAGCCCCAGCATTTT	CASSLGTGGANQPQHF
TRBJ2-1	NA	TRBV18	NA	TGTGCCAGCTCACCGGGGACATCGCAGAACAATGAGCAGTTCTTC	CASSPGTSQNNEQFF
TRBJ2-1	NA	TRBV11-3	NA	TGTGCCAGCAGTGGGGGGGCCTCCTACAATGAGCAGTTCTTC	CASSGGASYNEQFF
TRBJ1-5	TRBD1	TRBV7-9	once	TGTGCCAGCAGCCCCAGCTATGACAGGGTTGATCAGCCCCAGCATTTT	CASSPSYDRVDQPQHF
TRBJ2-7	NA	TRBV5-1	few	TGCGCCAGCAGTCGTGACAGTTACTCCTACGAGCAGTACTTC	CASSRDSYSYEQYF
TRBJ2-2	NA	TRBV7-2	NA	TGTGCCAGCAGCTTAGCCAGGGACACCGGGGAGCTGTTTTTT	CASSLARDTGELFF
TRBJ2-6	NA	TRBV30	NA	TGTGCCTGGAGTGGACAGGGACTCCTCTCTGGGGCCAACGTCCTGACTTTC	CAWSGQGLLSGANVLTF
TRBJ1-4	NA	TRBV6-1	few	TGTGCCAGCAGGCCGGAAGGGGGGGGAAATGAAAAACTGTTTTTT	CASRPEGGGNEKLFF
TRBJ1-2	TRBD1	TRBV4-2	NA	TGTGCCAGCAGCCAAGATCGACAGGGGGCGGGATATGGCTACACCTTC	CASSQDRQGAGYGYTF
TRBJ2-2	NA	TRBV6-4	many	TGTGCCAGCAGTGACACGGACACCGGGGAGCTGTTTTTT	CASSDTDTGELFF
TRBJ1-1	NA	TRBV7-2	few	TGTGCCAGCAGCCATATTCAGGAGAACACTGAAGCTTTCTTT	CASSHIQENTEAFF
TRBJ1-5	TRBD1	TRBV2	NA	TGTGCCAGCAGTGGACAGGGATCTGGCAATCAGCCCCAGCATTTT	CASSGQGSGNQPQHF
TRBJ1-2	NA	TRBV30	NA	TGTGCCTGGAGTGTACTTCTTGGCTACACCTTC	CAWSVLLGYTF
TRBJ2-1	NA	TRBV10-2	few	TGCGCCAGCAGTGAGTTCCGGGAACACAATGAGCAGTTCTTC	CASSEFREHNEQFF
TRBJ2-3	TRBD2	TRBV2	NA	TGTGCCAGCATTAAGACTGGCCGGGCTAGCGGGGGAACAGATACGCAGTATTTT	CASIKTGRASGGTDTQYF
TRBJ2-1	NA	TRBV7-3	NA	TGTGCCAGCAGTGGGCGGGGTACGGACAATGAGCAGTTCTTC	CASSGRGTDNEQFF
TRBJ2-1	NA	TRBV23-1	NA	TGCGCCAGCAGTCAAGATGGTCCAGGTCCGTCAGATGGATACAATGAGCAGTTCTTC	CASSQDGPGPSDGYNEQFF
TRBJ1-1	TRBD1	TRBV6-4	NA	TGTGCCAGCAGTGCCAGATCACAGGGGGCAACTGAAGCTTTCTTT	CASSARSQGATEAFF
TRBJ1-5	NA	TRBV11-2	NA	TGTGCCAGCAGCGACAGATTCAATCAGCCCCAGCATTTT	CASSDRFNQPQHF
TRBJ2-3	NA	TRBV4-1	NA	TGCGCCAGCAGCCAAGATCGGGTAGCCACAGATACGCAGTATTTT	CASSQDRVATDTQYF
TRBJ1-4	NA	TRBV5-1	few	TGCGCCAGCAGAGCGGATAATGAAAAACTGTTTTTT	CASRADNEKLFF
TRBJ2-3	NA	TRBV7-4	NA	TGTGCCAGCTCCCCCTGGTGGGAGATATATAGCACAGATACGCAGTATTTT	CASSPWWEIYSTDTQYF
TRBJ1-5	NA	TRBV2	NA	TGTGCCAGCAGTGAAGGCGGGGGCAATCAGCCCCAGCATTTT	CASSEGGGNQPQHF
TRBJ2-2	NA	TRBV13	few	TGTGCCAGCAGCCACGCGGCAGGGATCACCGGGGAGCTGTTTTTT	CASSHAAGITGELFF